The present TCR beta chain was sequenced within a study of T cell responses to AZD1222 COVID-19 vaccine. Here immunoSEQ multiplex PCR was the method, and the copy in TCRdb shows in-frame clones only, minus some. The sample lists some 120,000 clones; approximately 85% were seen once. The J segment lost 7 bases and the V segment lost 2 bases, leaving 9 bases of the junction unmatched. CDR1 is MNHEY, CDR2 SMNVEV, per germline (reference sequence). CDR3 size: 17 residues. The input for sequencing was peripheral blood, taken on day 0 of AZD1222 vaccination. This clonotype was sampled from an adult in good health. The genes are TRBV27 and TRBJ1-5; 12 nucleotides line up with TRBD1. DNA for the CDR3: TGTGCCAGCAGTTTAGTGTCGGGACAGGGGGCATTCCAGCCCCAGCATTTT. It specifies CASSLVSGQGAFQPQHF.